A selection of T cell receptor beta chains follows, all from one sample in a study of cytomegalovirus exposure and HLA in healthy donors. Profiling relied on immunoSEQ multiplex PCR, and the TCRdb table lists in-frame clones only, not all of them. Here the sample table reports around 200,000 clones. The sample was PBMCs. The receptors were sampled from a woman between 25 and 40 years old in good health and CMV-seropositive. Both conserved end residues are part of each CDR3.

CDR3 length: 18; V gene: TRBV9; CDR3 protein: CASSVLWRPSANTGELFF
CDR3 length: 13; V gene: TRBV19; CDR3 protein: CASSTQRSQPQHF
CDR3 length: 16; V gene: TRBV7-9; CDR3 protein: CASSPTSGGYQETQYF
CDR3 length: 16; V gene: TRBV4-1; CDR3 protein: CASSQEYPDSNYGYTF
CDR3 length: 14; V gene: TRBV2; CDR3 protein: CASSEGGQYYGYTF
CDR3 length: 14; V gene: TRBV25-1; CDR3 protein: CASSGLTDNQPQHF
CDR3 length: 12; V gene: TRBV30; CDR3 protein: CAWDRVGETQYF
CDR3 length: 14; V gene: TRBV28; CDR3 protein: CASSQGGASYEQYF
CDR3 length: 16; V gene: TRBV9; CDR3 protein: CASSVEVRGLGTEAFF
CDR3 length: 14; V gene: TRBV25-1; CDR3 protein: CASSRTGTDYGYTF
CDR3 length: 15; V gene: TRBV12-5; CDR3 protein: CASGAGVGSGNTIYF
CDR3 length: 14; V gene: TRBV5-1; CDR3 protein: CASGQGTGGTEAFF
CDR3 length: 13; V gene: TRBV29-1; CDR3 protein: CSVEVGGGQPQHF
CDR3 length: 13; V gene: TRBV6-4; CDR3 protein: CASSDSGVTEAFF
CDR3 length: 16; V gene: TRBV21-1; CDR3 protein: CASRTGQDNSYNEQFF
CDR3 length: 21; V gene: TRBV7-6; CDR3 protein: CASSLETGDFRPGLAGDEQYF
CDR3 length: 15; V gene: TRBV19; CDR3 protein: CASSIQGARSGELFF
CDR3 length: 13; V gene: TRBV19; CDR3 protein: CASSNTQAYEQYF
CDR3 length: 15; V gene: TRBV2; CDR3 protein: CASSEYQQGETEAFF
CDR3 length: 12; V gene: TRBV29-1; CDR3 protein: CSVEGDSYGYTF
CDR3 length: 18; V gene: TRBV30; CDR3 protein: CAWSPRQAGGPGYNEQFF
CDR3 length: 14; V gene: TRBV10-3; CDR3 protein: CAISPRQGNQPQHF
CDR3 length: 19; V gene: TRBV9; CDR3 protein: CASSGASGGVFIEAGELFF
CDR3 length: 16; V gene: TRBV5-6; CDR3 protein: CASSPRVASYQETQYF
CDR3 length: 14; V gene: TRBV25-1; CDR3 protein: CASSAGTGLHEQYF
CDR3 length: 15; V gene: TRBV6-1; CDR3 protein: CASSEGRGFGYEQYF
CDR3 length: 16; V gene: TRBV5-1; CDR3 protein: CASSLFSRPGSYEQYF
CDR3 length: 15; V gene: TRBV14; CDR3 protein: CASSHSPGLAETQYF
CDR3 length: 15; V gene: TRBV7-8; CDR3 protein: CASSLIHLSPYEQYF
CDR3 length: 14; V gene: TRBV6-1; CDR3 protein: CASSLRQGRYEQYF
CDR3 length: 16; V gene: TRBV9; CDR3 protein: CASSPNGAGSSDEQYF
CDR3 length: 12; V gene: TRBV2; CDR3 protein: CASSEPVGELFF
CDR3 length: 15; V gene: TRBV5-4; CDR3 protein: CASSRGPGNTGELFF
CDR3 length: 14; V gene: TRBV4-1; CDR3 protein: CASSVAGMNTEAFF
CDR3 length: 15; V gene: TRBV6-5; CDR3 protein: CASSPFRVSNQPQHF
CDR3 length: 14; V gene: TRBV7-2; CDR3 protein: CASSLGLGTGELFF
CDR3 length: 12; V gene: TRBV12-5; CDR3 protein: CASGLTGDEQYF
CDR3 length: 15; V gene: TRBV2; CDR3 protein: CASRYRGFGNQPQHF
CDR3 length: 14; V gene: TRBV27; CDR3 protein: CASTLGAGRGGYTF